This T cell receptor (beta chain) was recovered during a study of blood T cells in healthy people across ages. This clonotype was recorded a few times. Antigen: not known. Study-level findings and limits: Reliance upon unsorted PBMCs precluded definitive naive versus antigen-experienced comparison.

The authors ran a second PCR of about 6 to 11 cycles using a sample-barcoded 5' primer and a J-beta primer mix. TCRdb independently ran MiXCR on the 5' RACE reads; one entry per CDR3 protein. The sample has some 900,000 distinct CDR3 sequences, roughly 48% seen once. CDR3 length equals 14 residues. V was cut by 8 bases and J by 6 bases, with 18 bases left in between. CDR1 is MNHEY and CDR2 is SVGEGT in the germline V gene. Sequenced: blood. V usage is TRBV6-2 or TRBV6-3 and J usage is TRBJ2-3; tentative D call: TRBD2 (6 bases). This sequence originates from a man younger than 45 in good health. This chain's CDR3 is CASVPGGVRDTQYF. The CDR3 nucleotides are TGTGCCAGCGTCCCGGGCGGGGTCCGTGATACGCAGTATTTT.